One TCR beta chain is described in this entry. This record belongs to a study of blood T cell repertoires in COVID-19. The overall study: Samples of COVID-19 (acute and convalescent) were obtained from the United States, Italy and Spain. PBMCs, B-cell-depleted T cells, or T cells provided the cDNA or gDNA that made up the material.

Per the original data handling: It was from reference gene primer amplification that nucleated cell counts were estimated. Assay used: immunoSEQ multiplex PCR; TCRdb lists only in-frame clones, some missing. V and J calls and clone size are given by that table; D and trimming were obtained from the DNA. The table records some 350,000 clones, 70% to 90% of them present only once. The Seattle patients joined while their infection was active and were tracked longitudinally afterward. Germline V gene sequence: CDR1 LGHDT, CDR2 YNNKEL (reference sequence). With 3 bases removed from V and 5 bases from J, the gap between germline ends came to 19 bases. CDR3 length: 16 amino acids.

This TCR was recovered from a young woman with COVID-19, enrolled during active disease. The specimen sequenced was peripheral blood. The J gene is TRBJ2-5, the V gene TRBV3-1 (or the pseudogene TRBV3-2); a possible D gene is TRBD1 (5 bases). The CDR3 sequence is CASSHLPEGVKETQYF. CDR3 DNA sequence: TGTGCCAGCAGCCACCTACCTGAAGGGGTAAAGGAGACCCAGTACTTC.